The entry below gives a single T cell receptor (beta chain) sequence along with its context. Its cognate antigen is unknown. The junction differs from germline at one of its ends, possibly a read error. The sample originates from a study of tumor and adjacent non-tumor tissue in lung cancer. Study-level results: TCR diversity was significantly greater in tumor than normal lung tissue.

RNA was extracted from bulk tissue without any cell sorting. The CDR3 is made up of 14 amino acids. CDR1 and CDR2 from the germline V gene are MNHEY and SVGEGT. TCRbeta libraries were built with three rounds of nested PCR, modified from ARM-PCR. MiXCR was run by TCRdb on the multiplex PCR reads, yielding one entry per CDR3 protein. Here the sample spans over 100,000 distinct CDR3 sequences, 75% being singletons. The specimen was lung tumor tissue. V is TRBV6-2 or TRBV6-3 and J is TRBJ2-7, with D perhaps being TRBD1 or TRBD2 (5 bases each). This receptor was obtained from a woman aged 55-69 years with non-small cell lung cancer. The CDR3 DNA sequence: TGTGCCGGCAGCAGAGGACGGGGACCTTACGAGCATAACTTC. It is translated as CAGSRGRGPYEHNF.